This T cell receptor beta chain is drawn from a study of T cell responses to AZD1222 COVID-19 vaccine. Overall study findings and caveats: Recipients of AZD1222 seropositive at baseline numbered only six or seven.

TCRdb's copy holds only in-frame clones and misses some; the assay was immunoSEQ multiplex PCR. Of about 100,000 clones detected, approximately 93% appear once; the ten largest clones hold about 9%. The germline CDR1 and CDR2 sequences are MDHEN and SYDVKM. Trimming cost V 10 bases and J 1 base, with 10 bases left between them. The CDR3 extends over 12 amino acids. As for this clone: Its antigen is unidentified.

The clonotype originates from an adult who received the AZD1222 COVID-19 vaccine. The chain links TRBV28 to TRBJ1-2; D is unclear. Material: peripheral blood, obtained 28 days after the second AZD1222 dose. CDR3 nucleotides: TGTGCCATCTTATCTGGTAACTATGGCTACACCTTC. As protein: CAILSGNYGYTF.